A selection of T cell receptor beta chains follows, all from one sample in a study of response to subunit inactivated influenza vaccine. MiXCR, applied by TCRdb to the RT-PCR reads, yields one record per CDR3 protein. The data show 200,000 to 300,000 distinct CDR3 sequences, 9.5% to 15% seen once. The sequences come from non-naive T cells sorted from PBMCs, collected 14 to 15 days before vaccination. The receptors come from a man in his fifties who received an inactivated influenza vaccine. The CDR3 runs from the conserved cysteine through the conserved F or W. Clone size is given for some rows only: seen once, a few or many times, or a class if the clone is expanded.

CASRNTWGTRYNEQFF . TRBJ2-1 TRBV6-2/TRBV6-3
CASSFSGESTDTQYF . TRBJ2-3 TRBV7-3
CSVEAGIFDTEAFF few TRBJ1-1 TRBV29-1
CASSLDRGLSFF few TRBJ2-1 TRBV11-2
CASSYSRGGADSPLHF many TRBJ1-6 TRBV6-5
CASRERGYQETQYF . TRBJ2-5 TRBV27
CASSQGIVETGELFF few TRBJ2-2 TRBV18
CASATFATNEKLFF . TRBJ1-4 TRBV5-1
CASSSNGNTIYF . TRBJ1-3 TRBV3-1
CASSVGPGQRTGELFF few TRBJ2-2 TRBV9
CASRARGRGADTQYF few TRBJ2-3 TRBV6-1
CASSQDRRLAGGNNEQFF few TRBJ2-1 TRBV3-1
CASRVGPASTDTQYF . TRBJ2-3 TRBV5-1
CASTDRTGSTDTQYF . TRBJ2-3 TRBV6-2/TRBV6-3
CASSQDGGTGYHGYTF few TRBJ1-2 TRBV4-2
CASSLPRSGELFF . TRBJ2-2 TRBV28
CASSRTSGSTDTQYF many TRBJ2-3 TRBV4-3
CASRGVGLLNTEAFF . TRBJ1-1 TRBV28
CASSVYWEPVSEQYF . TRBJ2-7 TRBV9
CASSLQESSGNTIYF . TRBJ1-3 TRBV7-8
CASSRQTNEKLFF . TRBJ1-4 TRBV4-2
CASSHHGTGRAYEQYF . TRBJ2-7 TRBV27
CASTRGTPDHGDEQFF few TRBJ2-1 TRBV3-1
CASGQASSYEQYF few TRBJ2-7 TRBV5-1
CSASLAGRNEQFF . TRBJ2-1 TRBV20-1
CASSDLAGGRTGELFF . TRBJ2-2 TRBV6-1
CASRNSFTGYNSPLHF many TRBJ1-6 TRBV12-3/TRBV12-4
CSVVGKLETQYF . TRBJ2-5 TRBV29-1
CASSQRGDYTGELFF . TRBJ2-2 TRBV7-8
CASSSARGEQYF . TRBJ2-7 TRBV3-1
CASSGGTGRGGEQFF many TRBJ2-1 TRBV6-2/TRBV6-3
CAIATPGATDTQYF . TRBJ2-3 TRBV10-3
CSAPRGGADNQPQHF . TRBJ1-5 TRBV20-1
CASSAVKGIHGYTF many TRBJ1-2 TRBV2
CAWSYKGSNQPQHF few TRBJ1-5 TRBV30
CASRGRGNYGYTF . TRBJ1-2 TRBV28
CASYGGDATEAFF . TRBJ1-1 TRBV28
CASSQGPLAGVYNEQFF . TRBJ2-1 TRBV4-1
CAISEPPSMGYSGNTIYF many TRBJ1-3 TRBV10-3
CASSTGLAPYTQYF . TRBJ2-3 TRBV27
CANGLGGANVLTF . TRBJ2-6 TRBV10-3
CASSSPPTDTQYF . TRBJ2-3 TRBV27
CASSKGLSGELGSCFF . TRBJ2-2 TRBV21-1
CASSQRRGSYNEQFF many TRBJ2-1 TRBV3-1
CASIKTSRRGHEQFF many TRBJ2-1 TRBV28
CASSPGLRGPAHEQFF many TRBJ2-1 TRBV7-2
CASSLSRAGRQETQYF . TRBJ2-5 TRBV7-6
CATSDTRTGSADTQYF many TRBJ2-3 TRBV24-1
CSARGGLAGGRGTGELFF few TRBJ2-2 TRBV20-1
CSVPAYSTWGTDTQYF . TRBJ2-3 TRBV20-1
CASSLAGIVYEQYF few TRBJ2-7 TRBV5-1
CATSDISASGQYF many TRBJ2-3 TRBV24-1
CASSSGLTAYNEQFF few TRBJ2-1 TRBV27
CASSPIAGLTDTQYF . TRBJ2-3 TRBV7-9
CASLHEQFTGELFF . TRBJ2-2 TRBV6-2/TRBV6-3
CSVGGLGGNTIYF few TRBJ1-3 TRBV29-1
CASSEVDAEQYF . TRBJ2-7 TRBV6-1
CASRPQALGAFF . TRBJ1-1 TRBV28
CAISESNRGTGELFF few TRBJ2-2 TRBV10-3
CSARDATNGLNEQFF . TRBJ2-1 TRBV20-1